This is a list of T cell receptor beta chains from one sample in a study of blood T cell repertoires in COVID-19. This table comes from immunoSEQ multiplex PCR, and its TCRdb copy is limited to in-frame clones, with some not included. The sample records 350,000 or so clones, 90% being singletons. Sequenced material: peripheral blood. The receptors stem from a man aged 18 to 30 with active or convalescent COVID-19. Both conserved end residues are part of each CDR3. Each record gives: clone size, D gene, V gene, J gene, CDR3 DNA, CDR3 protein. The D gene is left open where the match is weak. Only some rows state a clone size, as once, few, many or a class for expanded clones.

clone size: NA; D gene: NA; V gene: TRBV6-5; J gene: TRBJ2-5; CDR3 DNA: TGTGCCGGGGGCGGCTCTCCCGGTTCGTGGACCCAGTACTTC; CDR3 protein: CAGGGSPGSWTQYF
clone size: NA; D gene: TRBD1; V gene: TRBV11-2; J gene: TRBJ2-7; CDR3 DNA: TGTGCCAGCAGCTTAGTTCGGGACAGATCCTACGAGCAGTACTTC; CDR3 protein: CASSLVRDRSYEQYF
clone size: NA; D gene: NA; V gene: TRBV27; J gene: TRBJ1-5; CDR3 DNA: TGTGCCAGCAGTCCCCAGGGGTTACTGCAGCCCCAGCATTTT; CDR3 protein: CASSPQGLLQPQHF
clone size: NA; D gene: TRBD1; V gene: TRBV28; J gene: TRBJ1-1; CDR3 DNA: TGTGCCAGCAGTGGACAGGGTACGCCTTATGAAGCTTTCTTT; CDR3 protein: CASSGQGTPYEAFF
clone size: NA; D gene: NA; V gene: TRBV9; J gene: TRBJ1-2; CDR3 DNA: TGTGCCAGCAGTGGACAGTCAAACTATGGCTACACCTTC; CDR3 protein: CASSGQSNYGYTF
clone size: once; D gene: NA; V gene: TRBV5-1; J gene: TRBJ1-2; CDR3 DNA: TGCGCCAGCAGCCCCCAAGGGATAGCGACCTATGGCTACACCTTC; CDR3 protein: CASSPQGIATYGYTF
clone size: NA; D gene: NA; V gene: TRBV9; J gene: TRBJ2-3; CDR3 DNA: TGTGCCAGCAGCGTTCAGGGATTCGTCCCAGATACGCAGTATTTT; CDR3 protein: CASSVQGFVPDTQYF
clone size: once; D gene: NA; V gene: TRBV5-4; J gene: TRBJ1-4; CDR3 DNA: TGTGCCAGCAGCTTTCCCCGTAAAGAAAAACTGTTTTTT; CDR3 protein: CASSFPRKEKLFF
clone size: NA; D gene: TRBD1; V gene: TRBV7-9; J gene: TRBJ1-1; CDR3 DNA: TGTGCCAGCAGCGGGACAGGGGGCAAGGGGACTGAAGCTTTCTTT; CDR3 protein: CASSGTGGKGTEAFF
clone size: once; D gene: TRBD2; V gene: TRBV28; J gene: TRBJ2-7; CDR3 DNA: TGTGCCAGCAGTGGGGGAGGGGCAGGGCCTTATGAGCAGTACTTC; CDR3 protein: CASSGGGAGPYEQYF
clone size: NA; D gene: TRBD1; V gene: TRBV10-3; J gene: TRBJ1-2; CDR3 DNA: TGTGCCACCGGGGGCCAGACGACAGGGGGTATAAGCGAGGGCTACACCTTC; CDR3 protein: CATGGQTTGGISEGYTF
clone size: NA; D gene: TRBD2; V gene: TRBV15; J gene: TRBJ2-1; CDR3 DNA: TGTGCCACCAGCAGAGTGCTAGCGGGGGTTAATGAGCAGTTCTTC; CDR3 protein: CATSRVLAGVNEQFF
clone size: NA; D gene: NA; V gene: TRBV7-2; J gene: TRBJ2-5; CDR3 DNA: TGTGCCAGCAGCTTAGACCGGGGGTCGGGGGAGACCCAGTACTTC; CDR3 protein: CASSLDRGSGETQYF
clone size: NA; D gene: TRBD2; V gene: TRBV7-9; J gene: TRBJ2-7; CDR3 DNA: TGTGCCAGCAGCTTAGTTCGGGGGGACGATTACGAGCAGTACTTC; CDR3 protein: CASSLVRGDDYEQYF
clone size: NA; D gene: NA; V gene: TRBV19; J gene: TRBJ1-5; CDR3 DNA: TGTGCCAGTAGCCCTCTAGGCCAGCCCCAGCATTTT; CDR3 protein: CASSPLGQPQHF
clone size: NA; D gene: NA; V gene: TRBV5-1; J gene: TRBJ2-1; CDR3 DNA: TGCGCCAGCAGCTCTCTAGGGGTCAGGGATGAGCAGTTCTTC; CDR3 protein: CASSSLGVRDEQFF
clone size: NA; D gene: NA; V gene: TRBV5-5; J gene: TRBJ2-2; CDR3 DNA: TGTGCCAGCAGCTTGGGTCATGCTGGGAGTGGGACCGGGGAGCTGTTTTTT; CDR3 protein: CASSLGHAGSGTGELFF
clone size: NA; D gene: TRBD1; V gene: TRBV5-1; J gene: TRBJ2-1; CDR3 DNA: TGCGCCAGCACCCGACAGGGGAATGAGCAGTTCTTC; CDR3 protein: CASTRQGNEQFF
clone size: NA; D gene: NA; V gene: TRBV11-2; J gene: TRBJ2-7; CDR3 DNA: TGTGCCAGCAGCTTAGCCAACTCCTACGAGCAGTACTTC; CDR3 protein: CASSLANSYEQYF
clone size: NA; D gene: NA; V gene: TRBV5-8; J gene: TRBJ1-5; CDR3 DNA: TGTGCCAGCAGCTCCCTGTTCGGGAATCAGCCCCAGCATTTT; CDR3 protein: CASSSLFGNQPQHF
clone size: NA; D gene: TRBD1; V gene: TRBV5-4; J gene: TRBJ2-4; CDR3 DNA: TGTGCCAGCAGCTTTTTGGACAGGGGGTTCAGGAACATTCAGTACTTC; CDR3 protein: CASSFLDRGFRNIQYF
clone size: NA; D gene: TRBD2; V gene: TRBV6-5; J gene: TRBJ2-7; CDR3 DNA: TGTGCCAGCAGTTACTCGACTAGCGGGAGAAACTACGAGCAGTACTTC; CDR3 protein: CASSYSTSGRNYEQYF
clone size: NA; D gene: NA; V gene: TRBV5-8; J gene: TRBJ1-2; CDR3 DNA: TGTGCCAGCAGGACATATCCTTATGGCTACACCTTC; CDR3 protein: CASRTYPYGYTF
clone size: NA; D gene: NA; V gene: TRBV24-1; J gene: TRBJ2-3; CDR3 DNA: TGTGCCACCAGTGATCCCTATGCGGGATATACGCAGTATTTT; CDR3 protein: CATSDPYAGYTQYF
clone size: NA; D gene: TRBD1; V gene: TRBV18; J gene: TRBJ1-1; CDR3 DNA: TGTGCCAGCTCACCGCAGGGGGCCGGCATGAACACTGAAGCTTTCTTT; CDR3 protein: CASSPQGAGMNTEAFF
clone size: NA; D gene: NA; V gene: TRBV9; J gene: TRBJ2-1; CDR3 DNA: TGTGCCAGCAGCGTAGCAGGACACATATACAATGAGCAGTTCTTC; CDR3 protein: CASSVAGHIYNEQFF
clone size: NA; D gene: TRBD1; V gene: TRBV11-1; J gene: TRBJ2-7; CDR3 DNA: TGTGCCAGCAGCCTCCGGACAGGGGGCATCGACGAGCAGTACTTC; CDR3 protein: CASSLRTGGIDEQYF
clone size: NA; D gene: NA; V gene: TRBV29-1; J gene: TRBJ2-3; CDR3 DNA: TGCAGCGTTGGGCGGGGTGCAGATACGCAGTATTTT; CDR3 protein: CSVGRGADTQYF
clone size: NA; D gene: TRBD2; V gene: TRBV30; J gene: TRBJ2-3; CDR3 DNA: TGTGCCTGGACTGAATCTAGCGGGAGGCCCCGGACGCAGTATTTT; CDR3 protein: CAWTESSGRPRTQYF
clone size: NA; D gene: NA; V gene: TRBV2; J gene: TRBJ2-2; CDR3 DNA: TGTGCCAGCAGTCGCCAGGGGGGTGACACCGGGGAGCTGTTTTTT; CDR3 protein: CASSRQGGDTGELFF
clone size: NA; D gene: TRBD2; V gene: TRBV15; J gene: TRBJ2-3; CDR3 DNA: TGTGCCACCAAGCTTAGCGGGGGGGCCCAAGATACGCAGTATTTT; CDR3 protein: CATKLSGGAQDTQYF
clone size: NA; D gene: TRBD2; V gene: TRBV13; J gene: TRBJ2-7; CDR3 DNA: TGTGCCAGCAGCTCCTCCCTTATAGCGGGAGCCGTGCACGAGCAGTACTTC; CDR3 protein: CASSSSLIAGAVHEQYF
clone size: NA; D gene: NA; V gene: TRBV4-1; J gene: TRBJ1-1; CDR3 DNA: TGCGCCAGCAGCCAATCCCCGGGTCTGAACACTGAAGCTTTCTTT; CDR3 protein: CASSQSPGLNTEAFF
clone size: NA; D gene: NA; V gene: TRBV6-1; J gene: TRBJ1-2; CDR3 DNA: TGTGCCAGCAGTGAAAGTTCGTCAGGGTTTTATGGCTACACCTTC; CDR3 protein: CASSESSSGFYGYTF
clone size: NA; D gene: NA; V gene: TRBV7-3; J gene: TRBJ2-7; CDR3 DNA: TGTGCCAGCAGCTTACCAGCGGAGTCCTACGAGCAGTACTTC; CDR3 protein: CASSLPAESYEQYF